The rows below give T cell receptor beta chains drawn from one sample of a study of monozygotic twins with inflammatory bowel disease. No DNA is given; TCRdb re-called the 5' RACE reads and lists each CDR3 protein once. This sample contains around 370,000 distinct CDR3 sequences. What was sequenced was blood. These receptors all come from a human donor with ulcerative colitis or Crohn's disease, or a healthy co-twin of an affected twin (not recorded which). The CDR3 runs from the conserved cysteine through the conserved F or W.

v_gene	j_gene	CDR3aa
TRBV7-9	TRBJ1-1	CASSSEGGGEAFF
TRBV7-6	TRBJ2-1	CASSFPQGGINEQFF
TRBV6-5	TRBJ2-5	CASSKNMETQYF
TRBV6-5	TRBJ2-7	CASSYVPGQGTYEQYF
TRBV29-1	TRBJ2-3	CSVLTSGLTDTQYF
TRBV12-3/TRBV12-4	TRBJ2-5	CASSHTGMGETQYF
TRBV19	TRBJ2-5	CASSILQQETQYF
TRBV5-6	TRBJ2-7	CASSLARQGNYEHYF
TRBV5-1	TRBJ2-3	CASSEPTEADTQYF
TRBV12-3/TRBV12-4	TRBJ2-1	CASSRTGESSYNEQFF
TRBV20-1	TRBJ1-6	CSARDLGSNWYSPLHF
TRBV3-1	TRBJ2-7	CASSQGRRGPSSYEQYF
TRBV4-1	TRBJ1-4	CASSQPGQSNEKLFF
TRBV7-2	TRBJ1-2	CASSNGQFGGYTF
TRBV5-1	TRBJ2-7	CASSVEGFYEQYF
TRBV5-1	TRBJ2-3	CASSLGVSGGTDTQYF
TRBV20-1	TRBJ1-1	CSHWDDSNTEAFF
TRBV12-3/TRBV12-4	TRBJ2-3	CASSFTLTQYF
TRBV6-5	TRBJ2-1	CASSWDSYNEQFF
TRBV20-1	TRBJ1-3	CSARDPGGTAGNTIYF
TRBV2	TRBJ2-5	CASTDFTSETQYF
TRBV11-2	TRBJ2-7	CASSSELAYEQYF
TRBV6-6	TRBJ1-5	CASSGQGVVQPQHF
TRBV7-2	TRBJ1-5	CASSLVVGIYSNQPQHF
TRBV5-1	TRBJ2-1	CASSPVPGLAGSSYNEQFF
TRBV5-1	TRBJ1-3	CASSSQGQGASSGNTIYF
TRBV4-2	TRBJ1-2	CASSQAVQGGYVGTF
TRBV18	TRBJ2-7	CASSPFAPGGDYEQYF
TRBV20-1	TRBJ2-7	CSARDNRVGTYEQYF
TRBV7-8	TRBJ2-7	CASSLEASGGWLWGEQYF
TRBV7-6	TRBJ1-6	CASSSRGIYNSPLHF
TRBV19	TRBJ1-1	CASRLGLAGAFF
TRBV12-3/TRBV12-4	TRBJ2-7	CASRQAGGPEYEQYF
TRBV11-2	TRBJ2-4	CASSTGGTKGNIQYF
TRBV5-5	TRBJ1-3	CASRRLGHSGNTIYF
TRBV18	TRBJ2-5	CASSRGTNLQETQYF
TRBV6-2/TRBV6-3	TRBJ2-1	CASTIAGGGNEQFF
TRBV5-1	TRBJ2-3	CASSLYGTSGGPSSTDTQYF
TRBV7-9	TRBJ1-1	CASSSLTIMNTEAFF
TRBV25-1	TRBJ2-1	CATEGNGDEQFF
TRBV6-1	TRBJ2-2	CASTGGVYTGELFF
TRBV2	TRBJ1-3	CASRGRDRVLSGNTIYF
TRBV5-1	TRBJ1-2	CASSPGPRNYGYTF
TRBV4-3	TRBJ1-4	CASSQDPAWEKLFF
TRBV9	TRBJ1-5	CASSVDGREGDQPQHF
TRBV12-3/TRBV12-4	TRBJ1-1	CASRSRNSVNTEAFF
TRBV28	TRBJ1-4	CASSLVANEKLFF